Below are 5 T cell receptor beta chains sequenced from a single sample in a study. TCRdb ran MiXCR on the 5' RACE reads and lists one entry per CDR3 protein. In the table there are over 40,000 distinct CDR3 sequences, approximately 30% of which are singletons. Sequenced material: tumor-infiltrating memory CD4+ T cells sorted from the breast tumor. This sample's subset: memory CD4+ T cells, CD4+CD45RO+CD25-. These receptors all come from a female donor with breast cancer.

This clonotype was picked up many times. This chain uses TRBV5-1 with TRBJ2-7; D is ambiguous. V was shortened by 3 bases and J by 0 bases, with 10 bases between the two germline ends. Per the germline V gene, CDR1 is SGHRS and CDR2 is YFSETQ. This CDR3 spans 14 amino acids. This CDR3 reads CASSSDFLSYEQYF. The DNA for the CDR3 is TGCGCCAGCAGCTCCGACTTCCTCTCCTACGAGCAGTACTTC.

CDR3 amino acids: CASSVPARAHYEQYF. CDR3 bases: TGTGCCAGCAGCGTCCCGGCCAGGGCGCATTACGAGCAGTACTTC. The chain recombines TRBV9 with TRBJ2-7; a possible D gene is TRBD1 (5 bases). Germline V gene sequence: CDR1 SGDLS, CDR2 YYNGEE. V was pared by 2 bases and J by 4 bases, with 16 bases between. This CDR3 comprises 15 residues.

Notes on this clonotype: Germline and junction disagree at one end, which may indicate a read error. This sequence joins TRBV4-3 and TRBJ2-2; D may be TRBD2 (5 bases). This CDR3 is built from 15 residues. Germline loops: CDR1 LGHNA, CDR2 YSLEER. The CDR3 DNA follows: TGCGCCAGCAGCCAAGATGATGGGGTTACCGGGGAGCTGTTCTTT. Translating it yields CASSQDDGVTGELFF.

The rearrangement joins TRBV6-7 to TRBJ2-1, with TRBD2 matching 9 bases. TRBV6-7 is an ORF, and what it does is uncertain. Losses at the gene ends were 7 bases for V and 4 bases for J; bases not matched to a gene: 11. The CDR3 covers 16 residues. Here the CDR3 DNA reads TGTGCCAGCAACCGACTAGCGGACAATACATACAATGAGCAGTTCTTC. The encoded protein is CASNRLADNTYNEQFF.

At least ten counts were recorded for this clonotype. J is TRBJ2-1 and V is TRBV11-2, with 8 bases fitting TRBD2. CDR3 length: 15 amino acids. The germline CDR1 and CDR2 sequences are SGHAT and FQNNGV. V shed 5 bases, J shed 5 bases, and the junction held 8 bases outside the gene matches. The CDR3 is CASSPTSVYHNEQFF. The CDR3 DNA is TGTGCCAGCAGCCCGACTAGCGTTTACCACAATGAGCAGTTCTTC.